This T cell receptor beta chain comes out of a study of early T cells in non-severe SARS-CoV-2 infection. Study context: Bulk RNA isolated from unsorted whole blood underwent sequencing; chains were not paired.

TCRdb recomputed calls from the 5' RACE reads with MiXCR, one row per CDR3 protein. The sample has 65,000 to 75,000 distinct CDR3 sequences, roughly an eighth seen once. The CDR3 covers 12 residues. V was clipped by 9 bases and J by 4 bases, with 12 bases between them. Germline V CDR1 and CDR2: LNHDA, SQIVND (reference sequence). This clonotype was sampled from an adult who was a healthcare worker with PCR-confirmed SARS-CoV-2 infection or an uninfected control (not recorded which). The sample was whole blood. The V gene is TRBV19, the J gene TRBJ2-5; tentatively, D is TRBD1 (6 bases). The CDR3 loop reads CASRGARETQYF. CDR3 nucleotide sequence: TGTGCCAGCAGGGGAGCGCGAGAGACCCAGTACTTC.